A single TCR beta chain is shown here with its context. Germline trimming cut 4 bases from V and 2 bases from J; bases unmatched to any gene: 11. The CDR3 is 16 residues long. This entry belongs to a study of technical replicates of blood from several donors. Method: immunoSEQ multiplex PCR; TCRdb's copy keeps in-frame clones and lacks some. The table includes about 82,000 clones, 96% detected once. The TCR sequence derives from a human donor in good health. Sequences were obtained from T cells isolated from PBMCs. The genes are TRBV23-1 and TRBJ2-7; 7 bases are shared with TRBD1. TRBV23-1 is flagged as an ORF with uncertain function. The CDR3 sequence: CASSPGTAPYPYEQYF. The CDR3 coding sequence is TGCGCCAGCAGTCCAGGGACAGCCCCCTACCCCTACGAGCAGTACTTC.